This entry is about one T cell receptor beta chain. As yet, its antigen is unknown. The source of the sample is a study of PD-1 blockade in classical Hodgkin lymphoma. Study-wide points: Individuals initiating nivolumab under 1 year after ASCT were excluded. Complete responders entered with baseline diversity on par with newly diagnosed patients, the results showed. By C4D1, CD4+ diversity increased significantly, especially in complete responders.

CDR1 and CDR2 from the germline V gene are GTSNPN and SVGIG (reference sequence). CDR3 length: 14 amino acids. Trimming stripped 4 bases from V and 4 bases from J, with 16 bases between. Assay used: immunoSEQ multiplex PCR; TCRdb lists only in-frame clones, some missing. This sample carries fewer than 80,000 clones, over 55% of them seen once, and the ten largest clones take less than 9.5%. No patient escaped relapse after autologous stem cell transplantation, and brentuximab vedotin exposure varied. Patients had relapsed/refractory classical Hodgkin lymphoma with complete response, partial response or progressive disease as best response.

The sequenced sample was peripheral blood mononuclear cells (PBMCs), obtained before the second cycle of nivolumab. This clonotype was sampled from a human donor with classical Hodgkin lymphoma. The chain links TRBV30 to TRBJ1-1; a weak D match, TRBD1 (5 bases). Written as DNA, the CDR3 is TGTGCCTGGAACACAGGACTTGGGGGCACTGAAGCTTTCTTT. Amino acid sequence: CAWNTGLGGTEAFF.